This T cell receptor beta chain is drawn from a study of post-analysis software for immune sequencing data. Turning to the study itself: Some patients lacked subtype; others had relapsing-remitting, secondary progressive or progressive-relapsing disease. Study results and limitations: Four to six TRBV segments were significantly more frequent in patients than in controls. TRBV5-6, TRBV5-1 and TRBV20-1 were among these segments. Co-batched samples clustered tightly together by F measure. Controls' normalized Chao1 diversity significantly exceeded that of multiple sclerosis patients.

Concerning this clonotype: The antigen is undetermined.

V was pared by 7 bases and J by 1 base, with 6 bases of the junction left unmatched. This CDR3 comprises 14 residues. CDR1 and CDR2 (germline): SGHTA, FQGNSA. Unique molecular identifiers had been added to the TCR beta cDNA libraries. TCRdb reprocessed the PCR reads via MiXCR and lists one record per CDR3 protein. The table has fewer than 850,000 distinct CDR3 sequences, 25% to 30% seen once; the top ten hold approximately 0.55%. The chain couples TRBV7-2 to TRBJ2-5, with 7 bases matching TRBD2. The receptor was derived from a girl between 10 and 17 years old with multiple sclerosis. Sequences were obtained from blood. CDR3 protein: CASTPSGGQETQYF. DNA of the CDR3: TGTGCCAGCACCCCGTCGGGGGGCCAAGAGACCCAGTACTTC.